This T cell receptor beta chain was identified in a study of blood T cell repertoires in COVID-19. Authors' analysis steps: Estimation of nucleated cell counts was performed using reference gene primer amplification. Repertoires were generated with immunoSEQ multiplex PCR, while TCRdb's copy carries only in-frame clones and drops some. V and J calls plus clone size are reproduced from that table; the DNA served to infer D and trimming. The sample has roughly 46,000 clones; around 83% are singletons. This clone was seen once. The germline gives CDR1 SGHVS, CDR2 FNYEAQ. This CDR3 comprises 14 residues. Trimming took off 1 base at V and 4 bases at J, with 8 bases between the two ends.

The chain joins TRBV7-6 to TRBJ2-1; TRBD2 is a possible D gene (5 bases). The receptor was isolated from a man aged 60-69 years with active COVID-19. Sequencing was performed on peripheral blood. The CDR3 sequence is CASSLGGRYNEQFF. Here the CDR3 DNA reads TGTGCCAGCAGCTTAGGAGGGAGATACAATGAGCAGTTCTTC.